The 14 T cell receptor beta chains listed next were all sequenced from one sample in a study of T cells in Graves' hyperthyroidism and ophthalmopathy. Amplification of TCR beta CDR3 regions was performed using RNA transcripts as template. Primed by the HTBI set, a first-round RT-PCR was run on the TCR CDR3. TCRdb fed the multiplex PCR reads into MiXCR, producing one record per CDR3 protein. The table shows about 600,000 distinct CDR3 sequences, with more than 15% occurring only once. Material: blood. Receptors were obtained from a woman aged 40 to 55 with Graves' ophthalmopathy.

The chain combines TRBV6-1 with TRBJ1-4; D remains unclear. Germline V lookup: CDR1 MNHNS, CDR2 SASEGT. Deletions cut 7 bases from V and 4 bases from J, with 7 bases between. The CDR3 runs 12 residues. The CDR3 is CASTISNEKLFF. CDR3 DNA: TGTGCCAGCACAATAAGTAATGAAAAACTGTTTTTT.

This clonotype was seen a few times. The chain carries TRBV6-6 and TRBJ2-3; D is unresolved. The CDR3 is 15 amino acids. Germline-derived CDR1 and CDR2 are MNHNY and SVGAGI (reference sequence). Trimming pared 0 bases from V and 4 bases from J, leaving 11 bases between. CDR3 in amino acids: CASSYSNFRSDTQYF. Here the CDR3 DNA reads TGTGCCAGCAGTTACTCCAATTTTCGGTCAGATACGCAGTATTTT.

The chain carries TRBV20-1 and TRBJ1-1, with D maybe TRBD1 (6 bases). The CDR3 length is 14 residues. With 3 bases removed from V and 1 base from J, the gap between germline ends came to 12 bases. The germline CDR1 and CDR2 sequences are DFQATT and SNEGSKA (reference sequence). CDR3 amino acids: CSASAMDRNTEAFF. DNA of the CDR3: TGCAGTGCTAGTGCTATGGACAGGAACACTGAAGCTTTCTTT.

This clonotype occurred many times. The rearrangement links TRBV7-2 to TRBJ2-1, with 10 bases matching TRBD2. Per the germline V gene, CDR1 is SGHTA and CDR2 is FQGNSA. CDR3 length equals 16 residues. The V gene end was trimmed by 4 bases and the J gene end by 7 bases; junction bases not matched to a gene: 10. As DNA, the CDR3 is TGTGCCAGCAGCTATCAAGCGGGAGGGCCTCGAAATGAGCAGTTCTTC. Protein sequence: CASSYQAGGPRNEQFF.

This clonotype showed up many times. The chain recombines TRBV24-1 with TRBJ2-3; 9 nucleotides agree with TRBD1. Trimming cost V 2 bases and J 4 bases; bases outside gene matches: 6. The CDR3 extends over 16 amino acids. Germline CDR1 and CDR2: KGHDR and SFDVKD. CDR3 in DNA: TGTGCCACCAGTGATTCCGGGACAGGGTACGCAGATACGCAGTATTTT. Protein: CATSDSGTGYADTQYF.

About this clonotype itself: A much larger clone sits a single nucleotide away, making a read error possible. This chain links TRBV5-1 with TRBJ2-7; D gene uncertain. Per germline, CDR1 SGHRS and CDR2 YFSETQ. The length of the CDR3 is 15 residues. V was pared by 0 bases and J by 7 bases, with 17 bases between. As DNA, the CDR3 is TGCGCCAGCAGCTTGGGGCCCCCCTTGGGCCATGAGCAGTACTTC. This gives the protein CASSLGPPLGHEQYF.

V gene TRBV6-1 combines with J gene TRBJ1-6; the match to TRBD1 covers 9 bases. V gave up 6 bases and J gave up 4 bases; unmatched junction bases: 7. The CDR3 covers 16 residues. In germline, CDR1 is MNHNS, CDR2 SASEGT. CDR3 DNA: TGTGCCAGCAGCGATGGGACAGGGTTTTATAATTCACCCCTCCACTTT. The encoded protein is CASSDGTGFYNSPLHF.

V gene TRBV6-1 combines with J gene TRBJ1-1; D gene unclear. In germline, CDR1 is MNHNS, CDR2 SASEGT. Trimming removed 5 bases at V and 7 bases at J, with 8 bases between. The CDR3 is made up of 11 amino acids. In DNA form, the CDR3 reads TGTGCCAGCAGTTTGCAGAATGAAGCTTTCTTT. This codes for CASSLQNEAFF.

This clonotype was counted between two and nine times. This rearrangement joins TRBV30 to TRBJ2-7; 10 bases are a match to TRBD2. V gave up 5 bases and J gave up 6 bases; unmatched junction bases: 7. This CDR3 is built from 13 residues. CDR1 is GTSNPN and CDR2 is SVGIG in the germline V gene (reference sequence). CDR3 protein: CAWDSGRWGEQYF. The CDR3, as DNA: TGTGCCTGGGATAGCGGGAGGTGGGGCGAGCAGTACTTC.

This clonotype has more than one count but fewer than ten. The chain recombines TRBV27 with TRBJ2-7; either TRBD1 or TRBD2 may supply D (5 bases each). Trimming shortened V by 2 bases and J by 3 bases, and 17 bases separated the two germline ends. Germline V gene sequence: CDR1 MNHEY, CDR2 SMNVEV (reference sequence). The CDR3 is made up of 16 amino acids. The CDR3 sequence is CASSLGGLGTVYEQYF. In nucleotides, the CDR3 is TGTGCCAGCAGTTTAGGCGGACTTGGGACGGTCTACGAGCAGTACTTC.

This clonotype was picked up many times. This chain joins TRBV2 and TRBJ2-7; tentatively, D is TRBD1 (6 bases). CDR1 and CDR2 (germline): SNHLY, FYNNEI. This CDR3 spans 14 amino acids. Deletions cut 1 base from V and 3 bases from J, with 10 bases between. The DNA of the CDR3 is TGTGCCAGCAGTGAAGATACAGGGTACTACGAGCAGTACTTC. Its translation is CASSEDTGYYEQYF.

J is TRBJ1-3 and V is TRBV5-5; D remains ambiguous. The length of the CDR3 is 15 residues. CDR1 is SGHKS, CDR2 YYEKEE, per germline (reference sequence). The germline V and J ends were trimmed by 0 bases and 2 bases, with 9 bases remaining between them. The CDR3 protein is CASSLEGSTGNTIYF. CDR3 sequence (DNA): TGTGCCAGCAGCTTGGAAGGTTCGACTGGAAACACCATATATTTT.

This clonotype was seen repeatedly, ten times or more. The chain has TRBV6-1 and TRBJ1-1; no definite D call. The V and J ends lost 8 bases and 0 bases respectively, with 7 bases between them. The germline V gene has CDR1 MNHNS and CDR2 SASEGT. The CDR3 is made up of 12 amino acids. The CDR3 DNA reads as TGTGCCAGCGGTTATATGAACACTGAAGCTTTCTTT. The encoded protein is CASGYMNTEAFF.

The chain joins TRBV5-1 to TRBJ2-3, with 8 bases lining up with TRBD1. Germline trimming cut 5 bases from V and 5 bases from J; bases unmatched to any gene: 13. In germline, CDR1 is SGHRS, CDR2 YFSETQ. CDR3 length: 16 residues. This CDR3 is CASSRAWGGQGDTQYF. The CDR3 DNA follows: TGCGCCAGCAGTCGAGCCTGGGGCGGACAGGGAGATACGCAGTATTTT.